The 18 T cell receptor beta chains presented below share a single source sample, sequenced in a study of metastatic and nonmetastatic thyroid tumors. Patients were all untreated before their thyroid surgery. From the PCR reads, TCRdb re-called clones with MiXCR. The sample records some 16,000 clones, 20% to 25% being singletons. Source material: tumor tissue. Receptor source: a male donor with papillary thyroid cancer or a benign thyroid nodule (not recorded which). Some clones in this sample may be carry-over from other donors' samples.

Many counts were recorded for this clone. This clone may be a read error of a much larger clone one base away. This same CDR3 is encoded by further DNA sequences in the sample. V and J are TRBV6-1 and TRBJ2-1; D gene ambiguous. The CDR3 is made up of 13 amino acids. Germline CDR1 is MNHNS and CDR2 is SASEGT. The CDR3 bases are TGTGCCAGCAGTGAGGCAATAAGGGATGAGCAATTCTTC. This codes for CASSEAIRDEQFF.

This clone has ten or more counts. This sample includes further DNA sequences coding for the same CDR3. This rearrangement joins TRBV5-8 to TRBJ1-6; perhaps TRBD1 as D (5 bases). Trimming cost V 0 bases and J 6 bases, with 13 bases left between them. Germline V lookup: CDR1 SGHTS, CDR2 YDEGEE. The CDR3 runs 16 residues. This CDR3 reads CASSLGPGDSNSPLHF. The CDR3 DNA follows: TGTGCCAGCAGCTTGGGCCCGGGGGATTCTAATTCACCCCTCCACTTT.

This clone was recorded at least ten times. V usage is TRBV30 and J usage is TRBJ2-2; D possibly corresponds to TRBD1 (5 bases). The CDR3 is made up of 15 amino acids. Germline V CDR1 and CDR2: GTSNPN, SVGIG (reference sequence). Trimming shortened V by 0 bases and J by 3 bases, and 11 bases separated the two germline ends. This chain's CDR3 is CAWSVTEVYTGELFF. Here the CDR3 DNA reads TGTGCCTGGAGTGTGACAGAAGTTTACACCGGGGAGCTGTTTTTT.

The chain has TRBV20-1 and TRBJ2-7; D ambiguous. The germline V and J ends were trimmed by 1 base and 4 bases, with 8 bases remaining between them. CDR3 length: 12 amino acids. Germline CDR1 and CDR2: DFQATT and SNEGSKA (reference sequence). The CDR3 DNA is TGCAGTGCTAGAGTGAACAAATACGAGCAGTACTTC. This codes for CSARVNKYEQYF.

By share, this clone ranks as medium-sized. V is TRBV7-3 and J is TRBJ2-1; possibly TRBD2 for D (5 bases). The V end lost 2 bases, the J end lost 4 bases, and 12 bases lay between the germline ends. CDR1 is SGHTA and CDR2 is FQGTGA in the germline V gene. The CDR3 has 15 amino acids. The CDR3 loop reads CASSLEGSSYNEQFF. CDR3 DNA sequence: TGTGCCAGCAGCTTAGAGGGAAGTTCGTACAATGAGCAGTTCTTC. Filled out from reference TRBV7-3 and TRBJ2-1, the complete variable domain reads GAGVSQTPSNKVTEKGKYVELRCDPISGHTALYWYRQSLGQGPEFLIYFQGTGAADDSGLPNDRFFAVRPEGSVSTLKIQRTERGDSAVYLCASSLEGSSYNEQFFGPGTRLTVL.

This clone counts as medium-sized. The chain combines TRBV20-1 with TRBJ2-5, with 7 bases identical to TRBD1. V trimming: 3 bases; J trimming: 2 bases; junction bases outside the gene matches: 9. CDR1 is DFQATT and CDR2 is SNEGSKA in the germline V gene (reference sequence). The CDR3 is made up of 15 amino acids. The CDR3, as DNA: TGCAGTGCTAGGTCTGGACAGGTGGGTCAAGAGACCCAGTACTTC. This translates into CSARSGQVGQETQYF.

The table lists this clone with a few counts. This chain links TRBV24-1 with TRBJ1-1; tentative D call: TRBD1 (5 bases). CDR1 and CDR2 from the germline V gene are KGHDR and SFDVKD. Trimming removed 4 bases from V and 11 bases from J, with 16 bases in between. The CDR3 sequence is 13 residues long. The CDR3 protein is CATSEPGFSQAFF. The CDR3 nucleotides read TGTGCCACCAGTGAACCAGGGTTTTCACAGGCTTTCTTT.

This clone turned up a few times. The V gene is TRBV6-5, the J gene TRBJ2-5; possibly TRBD1 or TRBD2 for D (5 bases each). The CDR3 is 14 residues long. Trimming left V 6 bases short and J 5 bases short, with 16 bases between. Germline lookup yields CDR1 MNHEY and CDR2 SVGAGI. The CDR3 spells CASSYCGGLETQYF. For the CDR3, the DNA is TGTGCCAGCAGCTATTGTGGGGGTCTCGAGACCCAGTACTTC.

The chain uses TRBV6-5 and TRBJ2-7, with D unresolved. V lost 0 bases and J lost 2, with 11 bases in between. CDR3 length equals 15 residues. Germline CDR1 MNHEY, CDR2 SVGAGI. The CDR3 loop is CASSYSQTPTYEQYF. CDR3 bases: TGTGCCAGCAGTTACTCCCAGACACCAACCTACGAGCAGTACTTC.

The V call is TRBV20-1, the J call TRBJ2-7; tentatively, D is TRBD2 (6 bases). The V gene's germline CDR1 is DFQATT and CDR2 SNEGSKA (reference sequence). The CDR3 extends over 15 amino acids. V was shortened by 6 bases and J by 7 bases, with 25 bases between the two germline ends. This CDR3 is CSAALRREGSEEQYF. As DNA, the CDR3 is TGCAGTGCAGCACTGAGGCGGGAAGGGAGCGAAGAGCAGTACTTC.

The chain employs TRBV3-1 and TRBJ2-7; 8 bases line up with TRBD2. This CDR3 comprises 14 residues. CDR1 LGHDT and CDR2 YNNKEL come from the germline V gene (reference sequence). Losses at the gene ends were 4 bases for V and 4 bases for J; bases not matched to a gene: 6. In DNA, the CDR3 is TGTGCCAGCAGCCCTGGGACTAGTGGATACGAGCAGTACTTC. Protein: CASSPGTSGYEQYF.

This clone counts as medium-sized. The gene calls are TRBV12-3 or TRBV12-4 and TRBJ2-5, with D possibly matching TRBD1 (6 bases). Trimming took off 6 bases at V and 5 bases at J, with 10 bases between the two ends. There are 12 residues in the CDR3. CDR3 coding DNA: TGTGCCAGCAGCCCAGGGGTCGAGACCCAGTACTTC. Its translation: CASSPGVETQYF.

This clone occurred many times. A much bigger clone sits one base away, suggesting this may be a read error. In the same sample, other DNA sequences code for this CDR3. The rearrangement joins TRBV6-1 to TRBJ1-5; D possibly corresponds to TRBD1 (5 bases). The CDR3 spans 16 residues. Germline V lookup: CDR1 MNHNS, CDR2 SASEGT. This CDR3 reads CASSEAPGLGHQPQHF. In DNA, the CDR3 is TGTGCCAGTAGTGAAGCGCCTGGGTTGGGGCATCAGCCCCAGCATTTT.

By frequency in the sample, this clone is medium-sized. The chain combines TRBV27 with TRBJ2-7, with D possibly being TRBD2 (5 bases). Between the trimmed V and J ends, which lost 10 bases and 3 bases, there was a span of 16 bases. Germline CDR1 is MNHEY and CDR2 is SMNVEV (reference sequence). This CDR3 is built from 13 residues. CDR3 in amino acids: CATRPPGDYEQYF. The CDR3 DNA sequence: TGTGCCACACGGCCCCCCGGGGACTACGAGCAGTACTTC.

This clone was picked up many times. The rearrangement links TRBV5-1 to TRBJ2-3; 9 bases are a match to TRBD2. CDR1 SGHRS and CDR2 YFSETQ come from the germline V gene. The CDR3 loop spans 16 amino acids. Germline trimming cut 4 bases from V and 9 bases from J; bases unmatched to any gene: 15. The CDR3 DNA reads as TGCGCCAGCAGCGATCTGACTAGCGGAGGGGCCGAAACGCAGTATTTT. It codes for CASSDLTSGGAETQYF.

This chain links TRBV20-1 with TRBJ2-3, with D perhaps given as TRBD1 or TRBD2 (5 bases each). Trimming pared 6 bases from V and 13 bases from J, leaving 20 bases between. This CDR3 is built from 12 residues. CDR1 and CDR2 from the germline V gene are DFQATT and SNEGSKA (reference sequence). As DNA, the CDR3 is TGCAGTGCCCCGAGACTCCTTTTGGGGGAGTATTTT. Translation: CSAPRLLLGEYF.

This clone was seen a handful of times. The V call is TRBV12-3 or TRBV12-4, the J call TRBJ2-3; D uncertain. V was trimmed by 7 bases and J by 0 bases, leaving 17 bases between them. The CDR3 consists of 16 residues. CDR3 in DNA: TGTGCCAGCATCCCGAGGTTCATTTATAGCACAGATACGCAGTATTTT. It is translated as CASIPRFIYSTDTQYF.

V is TRBV6-1 and J is TRBJ2-6; TRBD1 agrees at 10 bases. From germline, CDR1 is MNHNS and CDR2 SASEGT. This CDR3 has 16 amino acids. Trimming cost V 10 bases and J 2 bases; bases outside gene matches: 8. The DNA of the CDR3 is TGTGCCACCTCGGACAGGGGGGGAACTGGGGCCAACGTCCTGACTTTC. Protein: CATSDRGGTGANVLTF.